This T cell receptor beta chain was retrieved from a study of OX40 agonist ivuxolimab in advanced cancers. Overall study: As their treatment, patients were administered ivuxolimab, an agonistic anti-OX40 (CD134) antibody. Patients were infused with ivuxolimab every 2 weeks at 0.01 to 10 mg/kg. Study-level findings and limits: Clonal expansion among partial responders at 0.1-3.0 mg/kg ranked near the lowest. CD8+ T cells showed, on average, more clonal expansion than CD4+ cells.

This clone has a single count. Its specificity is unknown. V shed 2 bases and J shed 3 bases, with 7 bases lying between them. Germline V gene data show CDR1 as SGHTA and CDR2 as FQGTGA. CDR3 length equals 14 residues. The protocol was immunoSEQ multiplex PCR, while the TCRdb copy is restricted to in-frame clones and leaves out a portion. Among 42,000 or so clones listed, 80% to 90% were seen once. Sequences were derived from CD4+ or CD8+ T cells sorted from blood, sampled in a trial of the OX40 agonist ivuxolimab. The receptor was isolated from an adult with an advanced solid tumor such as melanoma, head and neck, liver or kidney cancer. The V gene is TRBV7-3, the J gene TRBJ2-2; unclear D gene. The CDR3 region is CASSLLLDTGELFF. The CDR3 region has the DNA TGTGCCAGCAGCTTATTGTTGGACACCGGGGAGCTGTTTTTT.